A selection of T cell receptor beta chains follows, all from one sample in a study of cytomegalovirus exposure and HLA in healthy donors. Assay: immunoSEQ multiplex PCR; the TCRdb copy retains only in-frame clones and omits some. The profile shows roughly 200,000 clones, around three quarters of them singletons. The sequencing sample was made of PBMCs. The receptors shown here come from a man under 40 in good health and CMV-seronegative. Both conserved end residues are part of each CDR3. Size tells how often a clone was seen (once, few, many) or the class of an expanded clone, and some rows leave it out.

cdr3_length	v_call	j_call	clone_size	cdr3_aa
14	TRBV7-2	TRBJ2-2	-	CASRGGGNTGELFF
17	TRBV5-4	TRBJ2-7	once	CASTPGGLAGVPREQYF
13	TRBV19	TRBJ2-1	-	CASSGSVLGEQFF
16	TRBV19	TRBJ1-5	-	CASSMRLQGSNQPQHF
12	TRBV29-1	TRBJ2-7	-	CSGGQGDYEQYF
13	TRBV28	TRBJ1-2	-	CASSRDRNYGYTF
15	TRBV9	TRBJ1-4	few	CASSAHITNNEKLFF
16	TRBV6-4	TRBJ2-3	few	CASSDRASGHTDTQYF
17	TRBV5-1	TRBJ1-6	-	CASSSTGVGPSNSPLHF
16	TRBV6-1	TRBJ2-1	few	CASSEAWRELGEEQFF
16	TRBV28	TRBJ2-1	-	CASSSSGTGVYNEQFF
16	TRBV5-1	TRBJ1-3	-	CASSLDDFNSGNTIYF
13	TRBV2	TRBJ2-7	-	CASSATPPYEQYF
17	TRBV12-5	TRBJ2-2	-	CASGLVLDRGPTGELFF
16	TRBV6-5	TRBJ1-1	-	CASSYSRDTFYTEAFF
15	TRBV28	TRBJ1-1	-	CATQRTAGMNTEAFF
14	TRBV7-6	TRBJ2-3	-	CASSLRGPGDTQYF
19	TRBV7-9	TRBJ1-5	-	CASSPGGGQGNFRNQPQHF
15	TRBV27	TRBJ1-2	-	CASSAGTAANYGYTF
12	TRBV2	TRBJ2-7	-	CASSGSGYEQYF
15	TRBV6-1	TRBJ1-1	-	CASSEYWAGNTEAFF
15	TRBV2	TRBJ1-1	-	CASSEALRGNTESFF
15	TRBV5-1	TRBJ2-7	few	CASSISDRTTYEQYF
13	TRBV4-2	TRBJ2-7	-	CASSRSGTYEQYF
13	TRBV29-1	TRBJ1-1	once	CSVGRGRNTEAFF
14	TRBV5-1	TRBJ1-5	-	CASSLLTGIQPQHF
15	TRBV19	TRBJ2-5	once	CASSIGGQQRETQYF
13	TRBV27	TRBJ2-2	-	CASRTSFTGELFF
17	TRBV29-1	TRBJ2-1	once	CSAPIRELAGGSHEQFF
15	TRBV29-1	TRBJ2-7	-	CSVDDFTGTGNEQYF
15	TRBV7-9	TRBJ2-1	-	CASSTTSGSRDEQFF
16	TRBV5-1	TRBJ2-5	once	CASSPAGAGVGETQYF
12	TRBV5-1	TRBJ2-1	-	CASSADGTPQFF